The 31 T cell receptor beta chains below all came from one sample that was sequenced in a study of monozygotic twins with inflammatory bowel disease. Each CDR3 protein gets one entry in TCRdb, which reprocessed the 5' RACE reads and gives no DNA. This table holds around 450,000 distinct CDR3 sequences. The sequenced sample was blood. These receptors originate from a human donor with ulcerative colitis or Crohn's disease, or a healthy co-twin of an affected twin (not recorded which).

The gene calls are TRBV20-1 and TRBJ2-1. The CDR3 is 11 residues long. Germline V gives CDR1 DFQATT, CDR2 SNEGSKA (reference sequence). CDR3 sequence reads: CSATDKLKQFF.

J is TRBJ2-3 and V is TRBV12-3 or TRBV12-4; the TCRdb call, TRBD2, lacks DNA for checking. The CDR3 extends over 15 amino acids. The CDR3 here is CASRQSGLPADTQYF.

The J gene is TRBJ2-1, the V gene TRBV3-1; the D gene TCRdb calls, TRBD1, cannot be checked with no DNA. CDR1 and CDR2 (germline): LGHDT, YNNKEL (reference sequence). This CDR3 is built from 15 residues. This CDR3 reads CASSQDPRGYNEQFF.

The V and J genes are TRBV20-1 and TRBJ2-6; TCRdb indicates TRBD2, and absent DNA this call remains unverified. The CDR3 totals 14 residues. CDR1 is DFQATT and CDR2 is SNEGSKA in the germline V gene (reference sequence). The CDR3 sequence is CSASDYSGANVLTF.

V usage is TRBV7-9 and J usage is TRBJ1-2; TCRdb names TRBD1, which stays unverified in the absence of DNA. The CDR3 sequence is 16 residues long. Germline CDR1 and CDR2: SEHNR and FQNEAQ (reference sequence). CDR3 in amino acids: CASSLTETVLNYGYTF.

This chain uses TRBV7-9 with TRBJ2-3; TCRdb's assignment of TRBD1 cannot be checked, as there is no DNA. The CDR3 contains 15 residues. Germline CDR1 reads SEHNR; CDR2 reads FQNEAQ (reference sequence). The CDR3 sequence is CASDAGAMATDTQYF.

The J gene is TRBJ1-1, the V gene TRBV7-4; TCRdb lists TRBD1, though no DNA is available to test this call. Germline V gives CDR1 SGHVT, CDR2 SQSDAQ. This CDR3 comprises 20 residues. CDR3: CASTTQPGRGLNYMNTEAFF. Drawing the rest from reference TRBV7-4 and TRBJ1-1, the complete variable domain is GAGVSQSPRYKVAKRGRDVALRCDSISGHVTLYWYRQTLGQGSEVLTYSQSDAQRDKSGRPSGRFSAERPERSVSTLKIQRTEQGDSAVYLCASTTQPGRGLNYMNTEAFFGQGTRLTVV.

The V gene is TRBV18, the J gene TRBJ2-7; absent DNA, TCRdb's TRBD1 call cannot be checked. The CDR3 has 14 amino acids. Germline assignment: CDR1 KGHSH and CDR2 LQKENI. The CDR3 spells CASSRQGASYEQYF.

The rearrangement uses TRBV19 and TRBJ2-2; checking the TCRdb D call of TRBD1 is not possible without DNA. The CDR3 is made up of 14 amino acids. The V gene's germline CDR1 is LNHDA and CDR2 SQIVND (reference sequence). CDR3 amino acids: CASSTTGLTGELFF. The full variable domain, with the rest looked up from reference TRBV19 and TRBJ2-2, is DGGITQSPKYLFRKEGQNVTLSCEQNLNHDAMYWYRQDPGQGLRLIYYSQIVNDFQKGDIAEGYSVSREKKESFPLTVTSAQKNPTAFYLCASSTTGLTGELFFGEGSRLTVL.

The rearrangement links TRBV20-1 to TRBJ1-1; TCRdb lists TRBD1, though no DNA is available to test this call. The CDR3 spans 12 residues. Germline V gene lookup returns CDR1 DFQATT and CDR2 SNEGSKA (reference sequence). CDR3 amino acids: CSARVGGLEAFF.

The chain carries TRBV4-1 and TRBJ1-3. The CDR3 runs to 12 residues. Germline CDR1 is MGHRA and CDR2 is YSYEKL. CDR3: CASSPQGNTIYF.

The chain has TRBV12-3 or TRBV12-4 and TRBJ1-2. The CDR3 sequence is 11 residues long. CDR3 region: CASSSHYGYTF.

The V gene is TRBV30, the J gene TRBJ2-1; TCRdb gives TRBD1 as the D gene, but with no DNA this cannot be confirmed. The CDR3 consists of 12 residues. Germline V gene sequence: CDR1 GTSNPN, CDR2 SVGIG (reference sequence). The CDR3 spells CAWGRGYNEQFF.

This chain joins TRBV5-1 and TRBJ2-3. The length of the CDR3 is 14 residues. Germline V gene lookup returns CDR1 SGHRS and CDR2 YFSETQ. CDR3 loop: CASSTTVNPDTQYF.

The genes are TRBV13 and TRBJ2-6; TCRdb returns TRBD1, unconfirmable since there is no DNA. CDR1 PRHDT and CDR2 FYEKMQ come from the germline V gene (reference sequence). The CDR3 loop spans 17 amino acids. The CDR3 sequence is CASSPQRGLSGANVLTF.

This chain joins TRBV24-1 and TRBJ1-5; TCRdb lists TRBD1, though no DNA is available to test this call. The CDR3 consists of 16 residues. Germline assignment: CDR1 KGHDR and CDR2 SFDVKD. CDR3 sequence reads: CATSDRTGGINQPQHF.

This rearrangement joins TRBV7-2 to TRBJ2-1; the TCRdb call, TRBD2, lacks DNA for checking. The CDR3 totals 13 residues. Germline CDR1 is SGHTA and CDR2 is FQGNSA. CDR3 sequence: CASTRGTYNEQFF.

The chain carries TRBV20-1 and TRBJ2-1; TCRdb gives TRBD2 as the D gene, but with no DNA this cannot be confirmed. This CDR3 has 16 amino acids. CDR1 is DFQATT, CDR2 SNEGSKA, per germline (reference sequence). CDR3 amino acids: CSARTTSGGANNEQFF.

The chain links TRBV3-1 to TRBJ2-7; TCRdb selects TRBD1, and the lack of DNA leaves this call unchecked. The V gene's germline CDR1 is LGHDT and CDR2 YNNKEL (reference sequence). This CDR3 has 16 residues. This chain's CDR3 is CASSRLPGQGFHEQYF.

The chain joins TRBV6-2 or TRBV6-3 to TRBJ2-2. This CDR3 is 13 amino acids long. Germline values: CDR1 MNHEY, CDR2 SVGEGT. CDR3 sequence reads: CASSYSNTGEPFF.

The chain uses TRBV5-1 and TRBJ2-7; without DNA, the TCRdb call of TRBD1 cannot be checked. The germline V gene encodes CDR1 SGHRS and CDR2 YFSETQ. CDR3 size: 16 residues. The CDR3 loop reads CASSLEGRTGASEQYF.

V is TRBV20-1 and J is TRBJ2-7; TCRdb indicates TRBD1, and absent DNA this call remains unverified. The germline CDR1 and CDR2 sequences are DFQATT and SNEGSKA (reference sequence). This CDR3 spans 14 amino acids. This CDR3 reads CSASGAGYDYEQYF.

The chain carries TRBV2 and TRBJ1-2; TCRdb selects TRBD1, and the lack of DNA leaves this call unchecked. CDR1 SNHLY and CDR2 FYNNEI come from the germline V gene. CDR3 length: 15 amino acids. CDR3 region: CASSDRQGVNYGYTF. Together with reference TRBV2 and TRBJ1-2, the CDR3 gives the full variable domain: EPEVTQTPSHQVTQMGQEVILRCVPISNHLYFYWYRQILGQKVEFLVSFYNNEISEKSEIFDDQFSVERPDGSNFTLKIRSTKLEDSAMYFCASSDRQGVNYGYTFGSGTRLTVV.

This rearrangement joins TRBV28 to TRBJ2-7; TCRdb's D gene call, TRBD1, goes unchecked for lack of DNA. Germline CDR1 MDHEN, CDR2 SYDVKM. The CDR3 is 12 amino acids. The CDR3 region is CASTDGGYEQYF.

The chain couples TRBV19 to TRBJ2-1. The CDR3 is 13 amino acids. From germline, CDR1 is LNHDA and CDR2 SQIVND (reference sequence). The CDR3 here is CASSSRPDNEQFF.

This chain uses TRBV5-1 with TRBJ2-1; the TCRdb call, TRBD2, lacks DNA for checking. Germline values: CDR1 SGHRS, CDR2 YFSETQ. The CDR3 loop spans 17 amino acids. CDR3 loop: CASSLAGSGGAYNEQFF. Based on the CDR3 plus reference TRBV5-1 and TRBJ2-1, the full variable domain is KAGVTQTPRYLIKTRGQQVTLSCSPISGHRSVSWYQQTPGQGLQFLFEYFSETQRNKGNFPGRFSGRQFSNSRSEMNVSTLELGDSALYLCASSLAGSGGAYNEQFFGPGTRLTVL.

The rearrangement uses TRBV12-3 or TRBV12-4 and TRBJ1-1. This CDR3 is built from 12 residues. CDR3 protein: CASSFANTEAFF.

V is TRBV10-3 and J is TRBJ1-2; TCRdb calls TRBD1, which cannot be checked without DNA. CDR1 is ENHRY, CDR2 SYGVKD, per germline. This CDR3 region has 17 residues. The CDR3 loop is CAISESVTTGPVGGYTF.

The J gene is TRBJ2-7, the V gene TRBV19; TCRdb's D call, TRBD1, is unchecked because there is no DNA. Looked up from germline, CDR1 is LNHDA and CDR2 is SQIVND (reference sequence). The CDR3 totals 13 residues. CDR3 residues: CASSLEGRGEQYF. The variable domain in full, completed from reference TRBV19 and TRBJ2-7, reads DGGITQSPKYLFRKEGQNVTLSCEQNLNHDAMYWYRQDPGQGLRLIYYSQIVNDFQKGDIAEGYSVSREKKESFPLTVTSAQKNPTAFYLCASSLEGRGEQYFGPGTRLTVT.

This sequence joins TRBV11-1 and TRBJ2-6; the TCRdb call, TRBD1, lacks DNA for checking. The V gene's germline CDR1 is SGHAT and CDR2 FQDESV (reference sequence). This CDR3 is built from 17 residues. This chain's CDR3 is CASSSGTGKSGANVLTF.

This chain connects TRBV10-3 to TRBJ1-4; TCRdb outputs TRBD1, but without DNA this stays unchecked. The CDR3 has 12 residues. The V gene's germline CDR1 is ENHRY and CDR2 SYGVKD. This chain's CDR3 is CAISETGEKLFF.